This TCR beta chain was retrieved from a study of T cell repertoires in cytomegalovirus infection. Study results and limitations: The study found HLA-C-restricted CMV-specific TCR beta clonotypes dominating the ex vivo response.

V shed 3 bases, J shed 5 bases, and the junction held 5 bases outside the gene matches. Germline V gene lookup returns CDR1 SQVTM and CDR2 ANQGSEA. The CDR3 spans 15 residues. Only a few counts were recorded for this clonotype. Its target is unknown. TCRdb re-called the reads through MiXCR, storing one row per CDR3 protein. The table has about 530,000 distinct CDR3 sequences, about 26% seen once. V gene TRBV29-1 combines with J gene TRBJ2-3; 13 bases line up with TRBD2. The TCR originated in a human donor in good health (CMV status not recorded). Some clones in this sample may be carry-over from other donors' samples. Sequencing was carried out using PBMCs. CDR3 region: CSVDKLAGGGDTQYF. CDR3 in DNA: TGCAGCGTTGACAAACTAGCGGGAGGGGGAGATACGCAGTATTTT.